The clone carrying this T cell receptor beta chain showed up just a few times. This entry is derived from a study of identical twins. This CDR3 comprises 15 residues. V lost 4 bases to trimming and J lost 5 bases; unmatched junction nucleotides: 8. CDR1 and CDR2 from the germline V gene are SEHNR and FQNEAQ (reference sequence). TCRdb reanalysed the 5' RACE reads using MiXCR and keeps one entry per CDR3 protein. The repertoire consists of about 660,000 distinct CDR3 sequences, with 8.5% to 9% occurring once and the leading ten covering around 0.98%. These data also formed part of another study, on yellow fever vaccine responses in identical twins. That report notes: On the reported evidence, twins' vaccine T cell responses seemed partly convergent and partly personalized.

This chain connects TRBV7-9 to TRBJ2-7; 10 nucleotides agree with TRBD1. Sequencing input: PBMCs. The TCR originated in a woman aged 18-29 years in good health. Here the CDR3 reads CASSSAGTGVHEQYF. The CDR3 DNA follows: TGTGCCAGCAGCTCCGCCGGGACAGGGGTCCACGAGCAGTACTTC.